The 2 T cell receptor beta chains reported below all come from one sample, sequenced in a study of blood T cell repertoires in COVID-19. Clones were read by immunoSEQ multiplex PCR, and TCRdb kept only the in-frame ones, dropping some. The sample records around 260,000 clones, roughly nine tenths being singletons. Source material: peripheral blood. These receptors were collected from a woman in her twenties or thirties with COVID-19, enrolled during active disease.

The chain has TRBV6-5 and TRBJ1-5; 8 bases fit TRBD1. CDR1 and CDR2 (germline): MNHEY, SVGAGI. J was trimmed by 6 bases and V by 6 bases; bases with no gene match: 10. The CDR3 totals 15 residues. The CDR3 DNA reads as TGTGCCAGCAGCCTGACAGGGGCTATGGGTCAGCCCCAGCATTTT. This encodes CASSLTGAMGQPQHF.

The V call is TRBV4-1, the J call TRBJ1-2; D is possibly TRBD1 (5 bases). The CDR3 is 14 residues long. Trimming removed 4 bases from V and 7 bases from J, with 16 bases in between. Per the germline V gene, CDR1 is MGHRA and CDR2 is YSYEKL. This CDR3 is CASSPVSREAGYTF. In DNA, the CDR3 is TGCGCCAGCAGCCCGGTCTCCAGGGAGGCTGGCTACACCTTC.